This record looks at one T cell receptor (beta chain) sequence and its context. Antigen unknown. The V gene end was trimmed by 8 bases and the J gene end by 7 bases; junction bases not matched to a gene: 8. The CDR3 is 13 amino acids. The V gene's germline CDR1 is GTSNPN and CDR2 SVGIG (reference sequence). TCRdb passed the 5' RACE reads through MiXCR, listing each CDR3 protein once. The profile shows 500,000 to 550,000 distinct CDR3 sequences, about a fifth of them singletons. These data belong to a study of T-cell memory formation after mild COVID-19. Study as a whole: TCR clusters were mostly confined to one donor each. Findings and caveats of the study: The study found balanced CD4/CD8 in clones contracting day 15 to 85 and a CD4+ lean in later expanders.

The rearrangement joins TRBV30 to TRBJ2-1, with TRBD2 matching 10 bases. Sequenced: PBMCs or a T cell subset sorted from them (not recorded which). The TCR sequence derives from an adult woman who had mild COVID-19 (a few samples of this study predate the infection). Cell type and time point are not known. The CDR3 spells CARTSGGGNEQFF. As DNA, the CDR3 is TGTGCCCGGACTAGCGGAGGGGGGAATGAGCAGTTCTTC.